This T cell receptor beta chain was captured by sequencing in a study of Ad26.COV2.S vaccination and SARS-CoV-2 variants. Broader study findings: The placebo group had lower spike-specific TCR breadth than the vaccine recipients did.

Clones were sequenced by immunoSEQ multiplex PCR, and TCRdb holds only the in-frame ones, with some missing. Seen here are about 350,000 clones, around nine tenths observed once, and the top ten hold around 4.5%. CDR1 and CDR2 from the germline V gene are MDHEN and SYDVKM. The CDR3 consists of 14 residues. Unmatched junction bases numbered 6, after V lost 2 bases and J lost 6 bases. Concerning this clone: The antigen remains unidentified.

Treatment denoted: roughly 19 received Ad26.COV2.S at low or high dose, single or two shots; a few received placebo; per-sample allocation not given. The investigators took samples on day 63 after the first vaccine or placebo injection. Aged 18-55 years, donor was enrolled in Boston in the early 2020s. The sequence derives from a person aged 18-60 years who received the Ad26.COV2.S COVID-19 vaccine or a placebo. Sample: peripheral blood, taken in a trial of Ad26.COV2.S vaccine versus placebo. This chain links TRBV28 with TRBJ2-5, with 7 bases identical to TRBD2. CDR3 sequence reads: CASSLQGGVQTQYF. CDR3 nucleotides: TGTGCCAGCAGTTTACAGGGAGGGGTACAGACCCAGTACTTC.